This paragraph covers one T cell receptor beta chain sequence. The antigen remains undetermined. The data originate from a study of OX40 agonist ivuxolimab in advanced cancers. Study-wide context: Dose-escalation cases comprised hepatocellular carcinoma, melanoma, renal cell or head and neck cancer. The mean age was approximately 60 years, ranging from about 20 to 90, with over 70% of participants male. The study's findings and limits: CD4+ and CD8+ T cells in blood underwent clonal expansion by week 6 at 0.1 to 3.0 mg/kg. In a subset of nonresponders, normalized T-cell clonal expansion was also low.

Assay used: immunoSEQ multiplex PCR; TCRdb lists only in-frame clones, some missing. This table holds about 62,000 clones, about four fifths found once. Looked up from germline, CDR1 is SGHDN and CDR2 is FVKESK. The CDR3 contains 14 residues. The V end lost 3 bases, the J end lost 3 bases, and 12 bases lay between the germline ends. The TCR was taken from an adult with an advanced solid tumor such as melanoma, head and neck, liver or kidney cancer. Sample: CD4+ or CD8+ T cells sorted from blood, taken in a trial of the OX40 agonist ivuxolimab. The gene calls are TRBV14 and TRBJ2-7; TRBD2 is a possible D gene (5 bases). The CDR3 loop is CASSHPGRGYEQYF. For the CDR3, the DNA is TGTGCCAGCAGCCACCCCGGACGGGGCTACGAGCAGTACTTC.